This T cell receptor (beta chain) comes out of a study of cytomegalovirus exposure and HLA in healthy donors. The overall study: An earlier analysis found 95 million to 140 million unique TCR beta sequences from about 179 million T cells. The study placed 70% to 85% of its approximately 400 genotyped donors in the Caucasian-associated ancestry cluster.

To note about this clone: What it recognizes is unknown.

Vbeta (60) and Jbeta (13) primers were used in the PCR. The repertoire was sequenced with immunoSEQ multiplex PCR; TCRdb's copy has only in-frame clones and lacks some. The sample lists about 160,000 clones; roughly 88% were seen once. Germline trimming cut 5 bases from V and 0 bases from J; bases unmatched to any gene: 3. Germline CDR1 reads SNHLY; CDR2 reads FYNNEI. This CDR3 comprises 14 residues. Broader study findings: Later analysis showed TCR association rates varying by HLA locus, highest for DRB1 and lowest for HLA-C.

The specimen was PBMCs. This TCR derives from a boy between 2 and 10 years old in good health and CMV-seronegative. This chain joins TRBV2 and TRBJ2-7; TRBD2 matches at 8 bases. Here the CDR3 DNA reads TGTGCCAGCAGTAGCGGGAGAAGCTCCTACGAGCAGTACTTC. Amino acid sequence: CASSSGRSSYEQYF.